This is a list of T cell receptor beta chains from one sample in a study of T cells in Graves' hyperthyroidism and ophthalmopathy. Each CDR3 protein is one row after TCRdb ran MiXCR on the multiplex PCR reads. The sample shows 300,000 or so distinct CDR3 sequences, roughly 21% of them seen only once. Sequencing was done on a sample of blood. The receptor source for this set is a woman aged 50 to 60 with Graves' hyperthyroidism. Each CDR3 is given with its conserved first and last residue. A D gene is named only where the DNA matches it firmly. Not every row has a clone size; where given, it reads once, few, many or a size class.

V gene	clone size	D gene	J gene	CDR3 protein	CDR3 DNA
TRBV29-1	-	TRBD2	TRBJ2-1	CSARGGEQFF	TGCAGCGCTCGGGGGGGTGAGCAGTTCTTC
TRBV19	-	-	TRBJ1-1	CASSTNRANTEAFF	TGTGCCAGTAGTACAAACAGGGCGAACACTGAAGCTTTCTTT
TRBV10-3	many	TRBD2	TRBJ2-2	CAISPGTSGNTGELFF	TGTGCCATCAGCCCCGGGACTAGCGGGAACACCGGGGAGCTGTTTTTT
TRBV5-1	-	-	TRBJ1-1	CASSGGARGNTEAFF	TGCGCCAGCAGCGGGGGGGCCAGGGGCAACACTGAAGCTTTCTTT
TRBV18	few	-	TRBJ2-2	CASSPGLTRDTGELFF	TGTGCCAGCTCACCAGGGCTCACGAGAGACACCGGGGAGCTGTTTTTT
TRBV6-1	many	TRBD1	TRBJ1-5	CASSEAHWEGAESGQPQHF	TGTGCCAGCAGTGAAGCGCACTGGGAGGGGGCAGAGTCCGGTCAGCCCCAGCATTTT
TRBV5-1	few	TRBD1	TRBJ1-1	CASSSTGVNTEAFF	TGCGCCAGCAGCTCAACAGGGGTAAACACTGAAGCTTTCTTT
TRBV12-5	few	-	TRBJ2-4	CASGLASARWAAKNIQYF	TGTGCTAGTGGTTTGGCATCCGCAAGGTGGGCGGCCAAAAACATTCAGTACTTC
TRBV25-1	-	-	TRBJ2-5	CASTGHLETQYF	TGTGCCAGCACTGGACACCTGGAGACCCAGTACTTC
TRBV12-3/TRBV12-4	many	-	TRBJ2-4	CASSLREAKNIQYF	TGTGCCAGCAGTTTACGGGAAGCCAAAAACATTCAGTACTTC
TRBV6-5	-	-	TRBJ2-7	CASSPGGGSIHEQYF	TGTGCCAGCAGTCCCGGAGGGGGTAGCATCCACGAGCAGTACTTC
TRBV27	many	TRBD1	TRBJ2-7	CASSFGTGLSSYEQYF	TGTGCCAGCAGTTTCGGGACAGGGCTTAGCTCCTACGAGCAGTACTTC
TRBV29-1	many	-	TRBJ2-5	CSVGQIQETQYF	TGCAGCGTGGGGCAGATACAAGAGACCCAGTACTTC
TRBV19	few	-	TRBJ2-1	CASSISQGSDNEQFF	TGTGCCAGTAGTATTAGTCAGGGATCGGACAATGAGCAGTTCTTC
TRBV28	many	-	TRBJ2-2	CASSLGGPGELFF	TGTGCCAGCAGTTTAGGAGGTCCCGGGGAGCTGTTTTTT
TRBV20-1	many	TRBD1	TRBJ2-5	CSARSDRGRETQYF	TGCAGTGCTAGAAGCGACAGGGGGCGGGAGACCCAGTACTTC
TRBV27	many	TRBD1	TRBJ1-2	CASKKRDRDEYGYTF	TGTGCCAGCAAAAAGCGTGACAGGGATGAGTATGGCTACACCTTC
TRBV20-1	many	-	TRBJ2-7	CSASSQGGGYEQYF	TGCAGTGCTTCTAGTCAGGGGGGAGGCTACGAGCAGTACTTC
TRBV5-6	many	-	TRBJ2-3	CASSLAERGWTDTQYF	TGTGCCAGCAGCTTGGCCGAGAGGGGTTGGACAGATACGCAGTATTTT
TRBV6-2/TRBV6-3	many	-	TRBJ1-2	CASSYQVYGYTF	TGTGCCAGCAGTTACCAGGTCTATGGCTACACCTTC
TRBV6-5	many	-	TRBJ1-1	CASSYSRGVNTEAFF	TGTGCCAGCAGTTACTCGAGGGGAGTGAACACTGAAGCTTTCTTT
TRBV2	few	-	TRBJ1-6	CASSSGTYNSPLHF	TGTGCCAGCAGCTCCGGGACCTATAATTCACCCCTCCACTTT
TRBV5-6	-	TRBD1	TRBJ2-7	CASSFGTAPEQYF	TGTGCCAGCAGCTTCGGGACAGCACCGGAGCAGTACTTC
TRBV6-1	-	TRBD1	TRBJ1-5	CASTLGDRGDQPQHF	TGTGCCAGCACCCTCGGGGACAGGGGAGATCAGCCCCAGCATTTT
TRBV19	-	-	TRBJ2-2	CASSVVGGSGAGELFF	TGTGCCAGTAGTGTTGTGGGGGGGTCAGGGGCCGGGGAGCTGTTTTTT
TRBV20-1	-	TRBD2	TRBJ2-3	CSAQTSRAGGKQYF	TGCAGTGCTCAGACTAGTCGGGCGGGGGGGAAGCAGTATTTT
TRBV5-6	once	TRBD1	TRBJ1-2	CASSFPGTGTYGYTF	TGTGCCAGCAGCTTTCCCGGGACAGGGACCTATGGCTACACCTTC
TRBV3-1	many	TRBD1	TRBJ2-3	CASSRKGTGGPVGDTQYF	TGTGCCAGCAGCCGGAAAGGGACAGGGGGGCCGGTTGGAGATACGCAGTATTTT
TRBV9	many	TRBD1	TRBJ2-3	CASSVGDSTYTQYF	TGTGCCAGCAGCGTAGGGGACAGCACGTATACGCAGTATTTT
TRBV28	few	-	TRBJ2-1	CASSFWSPASVSYNEQFF	TGTGCCAGCAGTTTTTGGTCCCCGGCTAGTGTCTCCTACAATGAGCAGTTCTTC
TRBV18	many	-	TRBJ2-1	CASSPAQPGVNEQFF	TGTGCCAGCTCACCGGCGCAGCCTGGGGTAAATGAGCAGTTCTTC
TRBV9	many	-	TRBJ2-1	CASSPRTDTYNEQFF	TGTGCCAGCAGCCCTAGGACCGACACCTACAATGAGCAGTTCTTC
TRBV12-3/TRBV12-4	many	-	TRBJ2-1	CASSALNEQFF	TGTGCCAGCAGTGCGTTAAATGAGCAGTTCTTC
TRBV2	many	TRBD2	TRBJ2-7	CASSERQGLAGVSSSYEQYF	TGTGCCAGCAGTGAAAGGCAGGGACTAGCGGGAGTTAGCAGCTCCTACGAGCAGTACTTC
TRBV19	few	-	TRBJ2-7	CASSIAISYEQYF	TGTGCCAGTAGTATAGCGATATCCTACGAGCAGTACTTC
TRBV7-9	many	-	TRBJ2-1	CASSLGWASSSYNEQFF	TGTGCCAGCAGCTTAGGCTGGGCGTCGAGCTCCTACAATGAGCAGTTCTTC
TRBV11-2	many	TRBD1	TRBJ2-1	CASSLSRQGVGEQFF	TGTGCCAGCAGCTTATCCAGACAGGGGGTGGGTGAGCAGTTCTTC
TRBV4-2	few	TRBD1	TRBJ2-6	CASSQEDRGTGANVLTF	TGTGCCAGCAGCCAAGAGGACAGGGGAACCGGGGCCAACGTCCTGACTTTC
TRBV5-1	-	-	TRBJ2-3	CASSFYTKRPSTDTRYF	TGCGCCAGCAGCTTTTATACTAAGCGGCCCAGCACAGATACGCGGTATTTT
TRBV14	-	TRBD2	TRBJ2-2	CASSQDLTSGYTGELFF	TGTGCCAGCAGCCAAGATCTGACTAGCGGGTACACCGGGGAGCTGTTTTTT
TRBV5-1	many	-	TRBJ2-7	CASSSRQAREQYF	TGCGCCAGCAGCTCTCGACAGGCGAGGGAGCAGTACTTC
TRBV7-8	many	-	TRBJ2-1	CASSLRLNEQFF	TGTGCCAGCAGCTTAAGGCTAAATGAGCAGTTCTTC
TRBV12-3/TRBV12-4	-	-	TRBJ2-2	CASNGKNTGELFF	TGTGCCAGCAATGGAAAGAACACCGGGGAGCTGTTTTTT
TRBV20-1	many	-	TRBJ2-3	CSARDGWGVDTQYF	TGCAGTGCTAGAGATGGGTGGGGGGTGGATACGCAGTATTTT
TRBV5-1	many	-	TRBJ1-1	CASSLDGRGEAFF	TGCGCCAGCAGCTTGGATGGCCGCGGTGAAGCTTTCTTT
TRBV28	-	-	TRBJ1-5	CASRIPPGEPQHF	TGTGCCAGCAGGATTCCCCCAGGGGAACCCCAGCATTTT
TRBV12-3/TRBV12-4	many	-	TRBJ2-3	CASTLRGADTQYF	TGTGCCAGCACCTTAAGGGGAGCAGATACGCAGTATTTT
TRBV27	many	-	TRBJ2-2	CASSLAQINTGELFF	TGTGCCAGCAGTTTAGCACAGATTAACACCGGGGAGCTGTTTTTT
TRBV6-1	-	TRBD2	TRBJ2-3	CASSEQTGGRDTQYF	TGTGCCAGCAGTGAACAAACGGGGGGGCGAGATACGCAGTATTTT
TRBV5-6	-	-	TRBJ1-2	CASTGTLQANYGYTF	TGTGCCAGCACCGGGACGTTGCAAGCTAACTATGGCTACACCTTC
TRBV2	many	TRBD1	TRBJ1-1	CASSEQQGGWTEAFF	TGTGCCAGCAGTGAACAACAGGGGGGGTGGACTGAAGCTTTCTTT
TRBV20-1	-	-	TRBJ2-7	CSARISSPYEQYF	TGCAGTGCTCGTATAAGCAGCCCCTACGAGCAGTACTTC